The 11 T cell receptor beta chains below were found in one sample sequenced in a study of T cells after yellow fever vaccination. Using its own MiXCR run on the 5' RACE reads, TCRdb lists one record per CDR3 protein. The table shows about 370,000 distinct CDR3 sequences, with 9.5% to 13% occurring only once. The input for sequencing was PBMCs, taken on the day of the first yellow fever vaccination. These receptors originate from a man in his late teens or twenties who received the YFV17D yellow fever vaccine.

The V call is TRBV5-6, the J call TRBJ1-3; 8 nucleotides align to TRBD1. V was pared by 10 bases and J by 8 bases, with 11 bases of the junction left unmatched. CDR1 is SGHDT, CDR2 YYEEEE, per germline. The CDR3 covers 13 residues. As DNA, the CDR3 is TGTGCCGCCTCGGGACAGGCACAGGACACCATATATTTT. Its protein is CAASGQAQDTIYF.

A few counts support this clonotype. The chain uses TRBV5-6 and TRBJ2-1; 7 nucleotides line up with TRBD2. Germline V CDR1 and CDR2: SGHDT, YYEEEE. The CDR3 loop spans 13 amino acids. Trimming removed 0 bases from V and 10 bases from J; junction bases left unmatched: 4. CDR3 bases: TGTGCCAGCAGCTTGGTGCGGGGGTGGGAGCAGTTCTTC. Protein: CASSLVRGWEQFF.

This clonotype was detected a few times. This chain links TRBV20-1 with TRBJ2-1; D possibly corresponds to TRBD2 (5 bases). Per germline, CDR1 DFQATT and CDR2 SNEGSKA (reference sequence). The V end lost 5 bases, the J end lost 7 bases, and 27 bases lay between the germline ends. The CDR3 contains 17 residues. DNA for the CDR3: TGCAGTGCTCCCAGACGGGGTCGGAGCAAAGTAGATAATGAGCAGTTCTTC. It yields the protein CSAPRRGRSKVDNEQFF.

This clonotype has more than one count but fewer than ten. The rearrangement uses TRBV5-1 and TRBJ2-5; D possibly corresponds to TRBD1 (6 bases). Germline V lookup: CDR1 SGHRS, CDR2 YFSETQ. The CDR3 is 13 residues long. Trimming removed 4 bases at V and 2 bases at J, with 9 bases between. The CDR3 nucleotides are TGCGCCAGCAGCACACAGGGTCAAGAGACCCAGTACTTC. As protein: CASSTQGQETQYF.

This sequence joins TRBV15 and TRBJ2-1; 7 nucleotides line up with TRBD1. Germline V gives CDR1 LNHNV, CDR2 YYDKDF (reference sequence). The junction had 9 bases not matched to a gene; V was cut back by 5 bases and J by 2 bases. The CDR3 contains 16 residues. For the CDR3, the DNA is TGTGCCACCAGCGGCCTGACAGGGATCGCCTACAATGAGCAGTTCTTC. Translated: CATSGLTGIAYNEQFF.

The chain joins TRBV6-2 or TRBV6-3 to TRBJ1-1, with a tentative D call TRBD1 (5 bases). The CDR3 length is 12 residues. V lost 5 bases to trimming and J lost 6 bases, with 10 bases between them. The V gene's germline CDR1 is MNHEY and CDR2 SVGEGT. CDR3 protein: CASSGARAEAFF. In DNA form, the CDR3 reads TGTGCCAGCAGTGGGGCCCGGGCTGAAGCTTTCTTT.

The table lists this clonotype with a few counts. This chain uses TRBV5-1 with TRBJ2-1; 8 nucleotides agree with TRBD1. This CDR3 is built from 14 residues. CDR1 is SGHRS, CDR2 YFSETQ, per germline. V was clipped by 2 bases and J by 4 bases; unmatched bases: 2. The CDR3 here is CASSLQGEYNEQFF. DNA for the CDR3: TGCGCCAGCAGCTTACAGGGGGAGTACAATGAGCAGTTCTTC.

The chain joins TRBV12-3 or TRBV12-4 to TRBJ1-2; D unclear. The CDR3 length is 14 residues. V lost 3 bases and J 3 bases, leaving 11 bases between the germline ends. The CDR3, as DNA: TGTGCCAGCAGTTTTAATCCAGAGTACTATGGCTACACCTTC. Translation: CASSFNPEYYGYTF.

The sample holds many counts of this clonotype. This chain connects TRBV5-1 to TRBJ2-3; 9 bases are a match to TRBD1. This CDR3 region has 14 residues. The V gene end was trimmed by 5 bases and the J gene end by 5 bases; junction bases not matched to a gene: 6. Germline V CDR1 and CDR2: SGHRS, YFSETQ. The CDR3 sequence: CASRQGAEGDTQYF. CDR3 DNA: TGCGCCAGCAGACAGGGGGCTGAAGGAGATACGCAGTATTTT.

This clonotype was observed at least ten times. The chain uses TRBV4-3 and TRBJ2-1, with D possibly being TRBD1 (5 bases). This CDR3 spans 16 amino acids. V gave up 3 bases and J gave up 2 bases, with 14 bases separating them. The germline V gene has CDR1 LGHNA and CDR2 YSLEER. The DNA for the CDR3 is TGCGCCAGCAGCCAGACCCCGCAGGGTACCTACAATGAGCAGTTCTTC. Translating gives CASSQTPQGTYNEQFF.

This clonotype was observed at least ten times. The V and J genes are TRBV10-3 and TRBJ2-5; 8 bases match TRBD1. The V gene end was trimmed by 5 bases and the J gene end by 4 bases; junction bases not matched to a gene: 6. Germline V gene sequence: CDR1 ENHRY, CDR2 SYGVKD. The CDR3 is 14 residues long. The CDR3 loop reads CAISLTGGLETQYF. The CDR3 bases are TGTGCCATCAGTCTCACAGGGGGGTTAGAGACCCAGTACTTC.